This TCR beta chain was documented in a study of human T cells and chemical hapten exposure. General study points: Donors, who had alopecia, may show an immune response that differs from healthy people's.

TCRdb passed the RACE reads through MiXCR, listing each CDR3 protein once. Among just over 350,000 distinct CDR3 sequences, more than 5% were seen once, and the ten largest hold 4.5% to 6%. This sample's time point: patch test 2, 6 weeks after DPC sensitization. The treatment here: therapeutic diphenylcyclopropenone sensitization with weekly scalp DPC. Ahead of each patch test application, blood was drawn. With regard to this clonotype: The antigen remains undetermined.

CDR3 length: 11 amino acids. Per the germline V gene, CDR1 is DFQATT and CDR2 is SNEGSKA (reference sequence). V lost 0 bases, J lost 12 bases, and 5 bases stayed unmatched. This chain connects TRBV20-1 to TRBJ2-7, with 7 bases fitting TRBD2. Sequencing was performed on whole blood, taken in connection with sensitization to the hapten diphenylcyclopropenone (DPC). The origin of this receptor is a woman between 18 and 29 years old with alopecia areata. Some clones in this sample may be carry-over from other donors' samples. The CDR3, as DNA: TGCAGTGCTAGAGATCCGGGGGGTTGGTACTTC. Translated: CSARDPGGWYF.